These 16 T cell receptor beta chains share one sample of origin, sequenced in a study of T-cell memory formation after mild COVID-19. TCRdb called the 5' RACE reads again in MiXCR, with one record for every CDR3 protein. Among about 210,000 distinct CDR3 sequences listed, 10% were seen once. Specimen: PBMCs or a T cell subset sorted from them (not recorded which). All receptors come from a man aged 18 to 29 who had mild COVID-19 (a few samples of this study predate the infection). Cell type and time point are not known.

J is TRBJ1-5 and V is TRBV12-3 or TRBV12-4; D gene uncertain. Trimming left V 5 bases short and J 11 bases short, with 13 bases between. The CDR3 is 12 residues long. The CDR3 is CASSDLVGAQHF. The CDR3 DNA reads as TGTGCCAGCAGTGATTTAGTGGGAGCCCAGCATTTT.

This clonotype was counted only a few times. The chain has TRBV5-6 and TRBJ1-1, with 9 nucleotides matching TRBD1. V dropped 5 bases and J dropped 5; count of bases not matched to a gene: 7. Looked up from germline, CDR1 is SGHDT and CDR2 is YYEEEE. This CDR3 is built from 14 residues. The CDR3 DNA follows: TGTGCCAGCAGGCAGACAGGGGGTTATACTGAAGCTTTCTTT. This sequence encodes CASRQTGGYTEAFF. Complete variable domain (other parts from reference TRBV5-6 and TRBJ1-1): DAGVTQSPTHLIKTRGQQVTLRCSPKSGHDTVSWYQQALGQGPQFIFQYYEEEERQRGNFPDRFSGHQFPNYSSELNVNALLLGDSALYLCASRQTGGYTEAFFGQGTRLTVV.

This clonotype showed up many times. The J gene is TRBJ2-1, the V gene TRBV4-2, with 13 bases fitting TRBD2. This CDR3 region has 15 residues. The V and J ends lost 8 bases and 7 bases, in that order; junction bases with no gene match: 8. CDR1 is LGHNA, CDR2 YNFKEQ, per germline. The CDR3 spells CASGTSGGAGNEQFF. The DNA for the CDR3 is TGTGCCAGCGGAACTAGCGGGGGGGCGGGGAATGAGCAGTTCTTC.

The chain recombines TRBV4-3 with TRBJ2-5, with D uncertain. Germline CDR1 reads LGHNA; CDR2 reads YSLEER. V lost 0 bases to trimming and J lost 5 bases, with 7 bases between them. The CDR3 has 13 amino acids. The CDR3 reads CASSQDWRETQYF. CDR3 DNA sequence: TGCGCCAGCAGCCAAGATTGGCGGGAGACCCAGTACTTC.

The V and J genes are TRBV12-3 or TRBV12-4 and TRBJ2-7, with TRBD1 identical over 9 bases. The V gene end was trimmed by 8 bases and the J gene end by 2 bases; junction bases not matched to a gene: 4. The CDR3 runs 13 residues. As DNA, the CDR3 is TGTGCCAGCTCCGGGACAGGGACCTACGAGCAGTACTTC. Amino acids: CASSGTGTYEQYF.

This clonotype has a count of ten or more. The chain recombines TRBV5-5 with TRBJ2-6; D is ambiguous. Looked up from germline, CDR1 is SGHKS and CDR2 is YYEKEE (reference sequence). V was trimmed by 4 bases and J by 6 bases, leaving 17 bases between them. The CDR3 has 16 residues. The DNA of the CDR3 is TGTGCCAGCAGCCATGCCCGACTGGCAGAGGCCAACGTCCTGACTTTC. Translating gives CASSHARLAEANVLTF.

This clonotype was counted between two and nine times. The chain recombines TRBV12-3 or TRBV12-4 with TRBJ1-2; D is unresolved. Trimming shortened V by 6 bases and J by 13 bases, and 9 bases separated the two germline ends. This CDR3 has 9 amino acids. The chain's CDR3 is CASSPSFTF. CDR3 DNA: TGTGCCAGCAGCCCCTCCTTCACCTTC.

This clonotype has just a few counts. The genes are TRBV7-2 and TRBJ2-1, with D unresolved. The CDR3 has 17 residues. Trimming pared 2 bases from V and 8 bases from J, leaving 22 bases between. Germline CDR1 and CDR2: SGHTA and FQGNSA. The CDR3 region has the DNA TGTGCCAGCAGCTTAATGCTCTGGGAAACACGAATCGATGAGCAGTTCTTC. Amino acid sequence: CASSLMLWETRIDEQFF.

V and J are TRBV10-3 and TRBJ2-2, with D possibly TRBD2 on 6 matching bases. V gave up 10 bases and J gave up 1 base, with 13 bases separating them. Germline CDR1 and CDR2: ENHRY and SYGVKD. The CDR3 extends over 14 amino acids. The CDR3 here is CANRGTENTGELFF. As DNA, the CDR3 is TGTGCCAACCGAGGGACTGAGAACACCGGGGAGCTGTTTTTT.

The rearrangement uses TRBV10-3 and TRBJ1-2; D is unresolved. This CDR3 contains 14 residues. Per germline, CDR1 ENHRY and CDR2 SYGVKD. The V end lost 0 bases, the J end lost 7 bases, and 12 bases lay between the germline ends. The CDR3 DNA is TGTGCCATCAGTGAGTCAGTCGGGAGTGGTGGCTACACCTTC. Residues: CAISESVGSGGYTF.

The rearrangement uses TRBV4-3 and TRBJ2-7; 8 nucleotides line up with TRBD1. With V trimmed by 1 base and J by 6 bases, 11 bases remained unmatched. Germline CDR1 is LGHNA and CDR2 is YSLEER. The CDR3 consists of 16 residues. The CDR3, as DNA: TGCGCCAGCAGCCAAGGGACAGACAGGGGCTCTAGCGAGCAGTACTTC. This gives the protein CASSQGTDRGSSEQYF.

The table lists this clonotype with a count of one. This rearrangement joins TRBV3-1 to TRBJ2-2; no definite D call. Germline CDR1 reads LGHDT; CDR2 reads YNNKEL (reference sequence). V was cut by 1 base and J by 5 bases, with 11 bases left in between. The CDR3 contains 15 residues. DNA for the CDR3: TGTGCCAGCAGCCAAGGGGTGGCTGTGACCGGGGAGCTGTTTTTT. As protein: CASSQGVAVTGELFF.

The sample holds a few counts of this clonotype. The chain links TRBV7-9 to TRBJ2-5; TRBD2 might be the D (7 bases). Trimming shortened V by 5 bases and J by 2 bases, and 15 bases separated the two germline ends. Germline V gives CDR1 SEHNR, CDR2 FQNEAQ (reference sequence). The CDR3 length is 15 residues. CDR3 sequence: CASSLRRGPQETQYF. The CDR3 DNA is TGTGCCAGCAGCCTCCGGCGGGGGCCACAAGAGACCCAGTACTTC. The variable domain in full, with the rest retrieved from reference TRBV7-9 and TRBJ2-5, is DTGVSQNPRHKITKRGQNVTFRCDPISEHNRLYWYRQTLGQGPEFLTYFQNEAQLEKSRLLSDRFSAERPKGSFSTLEIQRTEQGDSAMYLCASSLRRGPQETQYFGPGTRLLVL.

The chain combines TRBV10-3 with TRBJ1-1; the match to TRBD1 covers 7 bases. Trimming took 3 bases from V and 1 from J; bases not matched to a gene: 5. The CDR3 extends over 15 amino acids. CDR1 is ENHRY and CDR2 is SYGVKD in the germline V gene. CDR3 DNA sequence: TGTGCCATCAGTGAATCGGGACAGCCGAACACTGAAGCTTTCTTT. It encodes CAISESGQPNTEAFF.

This clonotype was counted between two and nine times. The gene calls are TRBV2 and TRBJ1-4; no definite D call. This CDR3 has 12 residues. Germline-derived CDR1 and CDR2 are SNHLY and FYNNEI. The germline V and J ends were trimmed by 7 bases and 10 bases, with 13 bases remaining between them. The DNA of the CDR3 is TGTGCCAGCACTTACACGGGCGGAAAACTGTTTTTT. Its translation is CASTYTGGKLFF.

The table lists this clonotype with many counts. V usage is TRBV5-1 and J usage is TRBJ1-1, with D uncertain. Trimming removed 4 bases from V and 1 base from J, with 14 bases in between. From germline, CDR1 is SGHRS and CDR2 YFSETQ. This CDR3 contains 15 residues. The CDR3: CASSPTPGSNTEAFF. The CDR3 DNA follows: TGCGCCAGCAGCCCGACCCCGGGCTCGAACACTGAAGCTTTCTTT.